These 24 T cell receptor beta chains were sequenced from one sample in a study of human T cells and chemical hapten exposure. TCRdb used MiXCR to reprocess the RACE reads, holding one entry per CDR3 protein. The data show about 84,000 distinct CDR3 sequences, with roughly 10% seen just once and around 5% held by the top ten. Noted time point: patch test 2, 6 weeks after DPC sensitization. Sample treatment: therapeutic diphenylcyclopropenone sensitization with weekly scalp DPC. The specimen was whole blood, collected in connection with sensitization to the hapten diphenylcyclopropenone (DPC). All receptors derive from a woman in her 50s with alopecia areata. Some clones in this sample may be carry-over from other donors' samples.

In DNA form, the CDR3 reads TGTGCCAGCAGTCTCACAGGTCCGGGCACCGGGGAGCTGTTTTTT. Amino acid sequence: CASSLTGPGTGELFF. The chain employs TRBV12-3 or TRBV12-4 and TRBJ2-2; possibly TRBD1 for D (5 bases). V was cut by 5 bases and J by 4 bases, with 14 bases left in between. The CDR3 spans 15 residues.

This clonotype has only a few counts. The chain couples TRBV6-5 to TRBJ2-6; the D gene is possibly TRBD2 (6 bases). The CDR3 has 17 amino acids. The V gene's germline CDR1 is MNHEY and CDR2 SVGAGI. Deletions cut 5 bases from V and 1 base from J, with 15 bases between. CDR3: CASSPSSGWSGANVLTF. The CDR3 DNA reads TGTGCCAGCAGTCCCTCGAGCGGGTGGTCTGGGGCCAACGTCCTGACTTTC.

A few counts support this clonotype. V gene TRBV2 combines with J gene TRBJ1-2, with a weak D call TRBD1 (6 bases). CDR3 size: 12 residues. V was shortened by 3 bases and J by 8 bases, with 10 bases between the two germline ends. In germline, CDR1 is SNHLY, CDR2 FYNNEI. The CDR3 nucleotides are TGTGCCAGCAGTGAGGACAGAGCCGGCTACACCTTC. Amino acid sequence: CASSEDRAGYTF.

On this clonotype: One end of the junction fails to match germline, which may point to a read error. CDR3 sequence reads: CSAREDRAYNEQFF. The CDR3 DNA is TGCAGTGCCAGAGAGGACAGGGCCTACAATGAGCAGTTCTTC. The V and J genes are TRBV20-1 and TRBJ2-1, with TRBD1 identical over 8 bases. The CDR3 sequence is 14 residues long. Germline V CDR1 and CDR2: DFQATT, SNEGSKA (reference sequence).

This clonotype was seen ten or more times. CDR3 in amino acids: CASSISPSGGTGELFF. The DNA of the CDR3 is TGTGCCAGTAGTATAAGCCCCTCGGGGGGCACCGGGGAGCTGTTTTTT. The rearrangement uses TRBV19 and TRBJ2-2; 7 bases line up with TRBD2. The V segment lost 2 bases and the J segment 4 bases; nucleotides outside the gene matches: 7. The CDR3 runs to 16 residues. Germline CDR1 and CDR2: LNHDA and SQIVND (reference sequence).

The gene calls are TRBV6-1 and TRBJ1-5, with D possibly being TRBD1 (5 bases). From germline, CDR1 is MNHNS and CDR2 SASEGT. This CDR3 is 14 amino acids long. V gave up 2 bases and J gave up 7 bases, with 12 bases separating them. Written as DNA, the CDR3 is TGTGCCAGCAGTGAAATGGTCTGGGGCCAGCCCCAGCATTTT. Its protein is CASSEMVWGQPQHF.

The chain couples TRBV6-6 to TRBJ2-1; TRBD2 agrees at 9 bases. The J segment lost 7 bases and the V segment lost 4 bases, leaving 14 bases of the junction unmatched. CDR3 length: 17 amino acids. The germline CDR1 and CDR2 sequences are MNHNY and SVGAGI (reference sequence). Written as DNA, the CDR3 is TGTGCCAGCAGTTCGCCAGAAGGACTAGCGAGTAGAAATGAGCAGTTCTTC. This gives the protein CASSSPEGLASRNEQFF.

The table lists this clonotype with many counts. V and J are TRBV7-6 and TRBJ1-6, with TRBD1 identical over 7 bases. J was trimmed by 2 bases and V by 5 bases; bases with no gene match: 12. CDR1 SGHVS and CDR2 FNYEAQ come from the germline V gene. The CDR3 extends over 18 amino acids. The CDR3 coding sequence is TGTGCCAGCAGCACAGGGGTGAGGGGGATCGCCTATAATTCACCCCTCCACTTT. It translates to CASSTGVRGIAYNSPLHF.

A few counts support this clonotype. The chain has TRBV2 and TRBJ1-5; weak D call: TRBD1 (6 bases). V lost 4 bases, J lost 1 base, and 11 bases lay in between. There are 15 residues in the CDR3. Per germline, CDR1 SNHLY and CDR2 FYNNEI. CDR3 loop: CASSAGAGSNQPQHF. CDR3 DNA: TGTGCCAGCAGTGCGGGGGCGGGGAGCAATCAGCCCCAGCATTTT.

This clonotype was detected many times. The chain joins TRBV12-5 to TRBJ2-7; 8 bases agree with TRBD2. In germline, CDR1 is LGHNT, CDR2 FRNRAP. Germline trimming cut 5 bases from V and 6 bases from J; bases unmatched to any gene: 12. The CDR3 sequence is 15 residues long. The CDR3 reads CASGNLSGKGGEQYF. The CDR3 DNA follows: TGTGCTAGTGGTAATCTTAGCGGGAAGGGCGGCGAGCAGTACTTC.

In regard to this clonotype: The junction shows a germline mismatch at one end, possibly a read error. The chain combines TRBV6-2 or TRBV6-3 with TRBJ2-1; D gene unclear. CDR3 length equals 13 residues. From germline, CDR1 is MNHEY and CDR2 SVGEGT. This chain's CDR3 is CASTYFIYNEQFF. CDR3 in DNA: TGTGCCAGCACTTACTTCATCTACAATGAGCAGTTCTTC.

This clonotype was detected many times. The genes are TRBV14 and TRBJ2-6; tentative D call: TRBD1 (5 bases). The CDR3 has 16 residues. The germline V gene has CDR1 SGHDN and CDR2 FVKESK. V was shortened by 4 bases and J by 0 bases, with 10 bases between the two germline ends. The CDR3 loop is CASSPGHLSGANVLTF. DNA of the CDR3: TGTGCCAGCAGCCCTGGACACCTCTCTGGGGCCAACGTCCTGACTTTC.

This chain uses TRBV6-5 with TRBJ2-1; 8 nucleotides line up with TRBD2. In germline, CDR1 is MNHEY, CDR2 SVGAGI. Unmatched junction bases numbered 6, after V lost 5 bases and J lost 6 bases. CDR3 length: 14 amino acids. The DNA of the CDR3 is TGTGCCAGCAGTCCCCGGGAGGGGCCCAATGAGCAGTTCTTC. It translates to CASSPREGPNEQFF.

This clonotype was counted ten times or more. The rearrangement links TRBV6-5 to TRBJ2-7; 12 bases line up with TRBD2. There are 17 residues in the CDR3. V shed 0 bases, J shed 0 bases, and the junction held 3 bases outside the gene matches. CDR1 and CDR2 (germline): MNHEY, SVGAGI. In nucleotides, the CDR3 is TGTGCCAGCAGTTACTCGAGGACTAGCGGGGACTCCTACGAGCAGTACTTC. Its translation is CASSYSRTSGDSYEQYF.

This clonotype was seen repeatedly, ten times or more. This chain joins TRBV20-1 and TRBJ2-1; TRBD2 matches 10 bases. Germline loops: CDR1 DFQATT, CDR2 SNEGSKA (reference sequence). Trimming cost V 6 bases and J 8 bases; bases outside gene matches: 13. The CDR3 extends over 15 amino acids. The CDR3 is CSAERSGRAGDEQFF. CDR3 nucleotides: TGCAGTGCCGAACGAAGCGGGAGGGCCGGCGATGAGCAGTTCTTC.

At least ten counts were recorded for this clonotype. The V call is TRBV19, the J call TRBJ2-7; D might be TRBD1 (5 bases). Germline V gives CDR1 LNHDA, CDR2 SQIVND (reference sequence). This CDR3 is 14 amino acids long. V shed 11 bases and J shed 0 bases, with 17 bases lying between them. CDR3 bases: TGTGCCTCGGCGGATGGGGCCCTCTCCTACGAGCAGTACTTC. Amino acids: CASADGALSYEQYF. The full variable domain, its missing parts supplied by reference TRBV19 and TRBJ2-7, is DGGITQSPKYLFRKEGQNVTLSCEQNLNHDAMYWYRQDPGQGLRLIYYSQIVNDFQKGDIAEGYSVSREKKESFPLTVTSAQKNPTAFYLCASADGALSYEQYFGPGTRLTVT.

This clonotype has a count of ten or more. The chain recombines TRBV27 with TRBJ2-7; D is unresolved. Germline loops: CDR1 MNHEY, CDR2 SMNVEV (reference sequence). This CDR3 spans 10 amino acids. The V gene lost 3 bases and the J gene lost 12 bases, with 9 bases spanning the gap. As DNA, the CDR3 is TGTGCCAGCAGTTTGTGCGACTCGTACTTC. Its translation: CASSLCDSYF.

This clonotype showed up just a few times. V and J are TRBV7-9 and TRBJ2-5; no clear D. This CDR3 comprises 12 residues. Germline V gene lookup returns CDR1 SEHNR and CDR2 FQNEAQ (reference sequence). V was cut by 2 bases and J by 5 bases, with 6 bases left in between. The CDR3 nucleotides are TGTGCCAGCAGCTTATCCGTCGAGACCCAGTACTTC. Translation gives CASSLSVETQYF.

This clonotype showed up many times. J is TRBJ1-2 and V is TRBV11-2; D gene uncertain. Germline CDR1 is SGHAT and CDR2 is FQNNGV. This CDR3 contains 16 residues. The V end was cut by 4 bases, the J end by 0 bases, with 15 bases between. The DNA for the CDR3 is TGTGCCAGCAGCTCTGGGGTCGGCAGTTCTAACTATGGCTACACCTTC. As protein: CASSSGVGSSNYGYTF.

V and J are TRBV20-1 and TRBJ1-5; unclear D gene. This CDR3 is built from 15 residues. The V end was cut by 3 bases, the J end by 2 bases, with 14 bases between. In germline, CDR1 is DFQATT, CDR2 SNEGSKA (reference sequence). CDR3 sequence reads: CSASSTSGGNQPQHF. In DNA, the CDR3 is TGCAGTGCTAGTAGCACATCTGGTGGCAATCAGCCCCAGCATTTT.

In its sample, this clonotype was seen many times. J is TRBJ1-6 and V is TRBV30; weak D call: TRBD1 (6 bases). The CDR3 is 14 amino acids. V was clipped by 1 base and J by 9 bases, with 13 bases between them. Per germline, CDR1 GTSNPN and CDR2 SVGIG (reference sequence). The CDR3 loop is CAWSAQGPSSPLHF. The CDR3 coding sequence is TGTGCCTGGAGTGCTCAGGGGCCAAGTTCACCCCTCCACTTT.

There are a few counts of this clonotype. The rearrangement links TRBV9 to TRBJ2-1; D may match TRBD1 or TRBD2 (5 bases each). The V gene lost 4 bases and the J gene lost 12 bases, with 20 bases spanning the gap. The CDR3 totals 14 residues. The germline gives CDR1 SGDLS, CDR2 YYNGEE. CDR3 in amino acids: CASSYGDVQIGQFF. CDR3 bases: TGTGCCAGCAGCTACGGGGACGTACAAATTGGGCAGTTCTTC.

The V gene is TRBV28, the J gene TRBJ1-2; D uncertain. Germline V gene data show CDR1 as MDHEN and CDR2 as SYDVKM. V gave up 6 bases and J gave up 0 bases, with 8 bases separating them. The CDR3 consists of 13 residues. CDR3 in amino acids: CASRLTANYGYTF. CDR3 sequence (DNA): TGTGCCAGCAGACTGACTGCTAACTATGGCTACACCTTC.

This clonotype has only a few counts. The chain is built from TRBV24-1 and TRBJ1-5; maybe TRBD1 (5 bases). CDR3 length equals 16 residues. V was trimmed by 3 bases and J by 4 bases, leaving 15 bases between them. Germline CDR1 KGHDR, CDR2 SFDVKD. The CDR3 nucleotides read TGTGCCACCAGTGATCCTGCTGGAGCAGGGAATCAGCCCCAGCATTTT. This codes for CATSDPAGAGNQPQHF.